This TCR beta chain was observed in a study of cytomegalovirus exposure and HLA in healthy donors. Primers included in the PCR were 60 Vbeta and 13 Jbeta primers. Clones were read by immunoSEQ multiplex PCR, and TCRdb kept only the in-frame ones, dropping some. The sample contains roughly 97,000 clones, 60% to 80% of which appear only once. Trimming pared 0 bases from V and 5 bases from J, leaving 13 bases between. CDR3 length: 15 residues. In germline, CDR1 is MNHEY, CDR2 SVGAGI. The sequencing input was PBMCs. The gene calls are TRBV6-5 and TRBJ1-2; D call uncertain. This TCR was recovered from a man in his sixties in good health and CMV-seropositive. The CDR3 spells CASSYSTVQHYGYTF. DNA for the CDR3: TGTGCCAGCAGTTACTCAACAGTCCAACATTATGGCTACACCTTC.